The 9 T cell receptor beta chains reported below all come from one sample, sequenced in a study of cytomegalovirus exposure and HLA in healthy donors. TCRdb's table, derived via immunoSEQ multiplex PCR, lists solely in-frame clones and lacks some. In the table there are about 240,000 clones, about 86% of which are singletons. The sequenced sample consisted of PBMCs. Source of these receptors: a woman in her 30s in good health and CMV-seropositive.

This sequence joins TRBV9 and TRBJ2-1, with TRBD2 matching over 8 bases. This CDR3 region has 16 residues. The V gene's germline CDR1 is SGDLS and CDR2 YYNGEE. V was pared by 6 bases and J by 9 bases, with 17 bases of the junction left unmatched. The CDR3 loop reads CASTRLAGLSDTEQFF. The CDR3 nucleotides are TGTGCCAGCACGAGGCTAGCGGGCCTGTCTGATACTGAGCAGTTCTTC.

The chain links TRBV7-9 to TRBJ2-7; D is perhaps TRBD1 (7 bases). The CDR3 loop spans 15 amino acids. Trimming left V 6 bases short and J 5 bases short, with 20 bases between. CDR1 and CDR2 (germline): SEHNR, FQNEAQ (reference sequence). Here the CDR3 reads CASSFRGDSFHEQYF. The CDR3 DNA reads as TGTGCCAGCAGTTTTAGGGGGGACAGTTTCCACGAGCAGTACTTC.

This chain uses TRBV7-9 with TRBJ2-7; the match to TRBD2 covers 10 bases. The CDR3 totals 15 residues. V lost 3 bases to trimming and J lost 5 bases; unmatched junction nucleotides: 7. Looked up from germline, CDR1 is SEHNR and CDR2 is FQNEAQ (reference sequence). The CDR3 DNA reads as TGTGCCAGCAGCTTGCTGCTAGCGGGAGTCCACGAGCAGTACTTC. Translation: CASSLLLAGVHEQYF. The entire variable domain, with the rest obtained from reference TRBV7-9 and TRBJ2-7, is as follows: DTGVSQNPRHKITKRGQNVTFRCDPISEHNRLYWYRQTLGQGPEFLTYFQNEAQLEKSRLLSDRFSAERPKGSFSTLEIQRTEQGDSAMYLCASSLLLAGVHEQYFGPGTRLTVT.

The chain recombines TRBV5-4 with TRBJ2-5; no definite D call. CDR1 is SGHNT and CDR2 is YYREEE in the germline V gene (reference sequence). V dropped 1 base and J dropped 1 base, with 8 bases sitting between them. The CDR3 loop spans 14 amino acids. The CDR3 DNA is TGTGCCAGCAGCTTGCCTGGCAGCCAAGAGACCCAGTACTTC. This encodes CASSLPGSQETQYF.

This rearrangement joins TRBV27 to TRBJ2-3; D is perhaps TRBD2 (6 bases). The CDR3 loop spans 16 amino acids. Germline CDR1 is MNHEY and CDR2 is SMNVEV (reference sequence). V was trimmed by 5 bases and J by 0 bases, leaving 15 bases between them. Here the CDR3 DNA reads TGTGCCAGCAGTCTCCGCATACTAGCTAGCACAGATACGCAGTATTTT. It specifies CASSLRILASTDTQYF.

The chain joins TRBV28 to TRBJ1-1, with 7 bases that match TRBD1. There are 15 residues in the CDR3. The V gene's germline CDR1 is MDHEN and CDR2 SYDVKM. V lost 3 bases and J lost 1; bases outside the gene matches: 5. The CDR3, as DNA: TGTGCCAGCAGTTTGGACGGGACAGCGAACACTGAAGCTTTCTTT. Translating it yields CASSLDGTANTEAFF.

The J gene is TRBJ2-2, the V gene TRBV15; 7 bases line up with TRBD1. This CDR3 contains 15 residues. V lost 5 bases to trimming and J lost 5 bases; unmatched junction nucleotides: 8. The germline CDR1 and CDR2 sequences are LNHNV and YYDKDF (reference sequence). The CDR3 DNA is TGTGCCACCAGCGGGGGACAGTCTTATACCGGGGAGCTGTTTTTT. It is translated as CATSGGQSYTGELFF.

This clone was found once. V usage is TRBV7-9 and J usage is TRBJ1-1; the match to TRBD1 covers 7 bases. Per the germline V gene, CDR1 is SEHNR and CDR2 is FQNEAQ (reference sequence). With V trimmed by 2 bases and J by 4 bases, 4 bases remained unmatched. The CDR3 is 14 amino acids. The CDR3 spells CASSLTGVITEAFF. CDR3 bases: TGTGCCAGCAGCTTAACAGGGGTTATCACTGAAGCTTTCTTT. Using reference TRBV7-9 and TRBJ1-1 for the parts outside the CDR3, the full variable domain is DTGVSQNPRHKITKRGQNVTFRCDPISEHNRLYWYRQTLGQGPEFLTYFQNEAQLEKSRLLSDRFSAERPKGSFSTLEIQRTEQGDSAMYLCASSLTGVITEAFFGQGTRLTVV.

This rearrangement joins TRBV28 to TRBJ2-3; tentative D call: TRBD2 (7 bases). Germline lookup yields CDR1 MDHEN and CDR2 SYDVKM. The CDR3 is 15 amino acids. V lost 2 bases and J lost 5, with 14 bases in between. The CDR3 coding sequence is TGTGCCAGCAGTTTAAGGGGGGGCCGGGTAGATACGCAGTATTTT. Protein sequence: CASSLRGGRVDTQYF.